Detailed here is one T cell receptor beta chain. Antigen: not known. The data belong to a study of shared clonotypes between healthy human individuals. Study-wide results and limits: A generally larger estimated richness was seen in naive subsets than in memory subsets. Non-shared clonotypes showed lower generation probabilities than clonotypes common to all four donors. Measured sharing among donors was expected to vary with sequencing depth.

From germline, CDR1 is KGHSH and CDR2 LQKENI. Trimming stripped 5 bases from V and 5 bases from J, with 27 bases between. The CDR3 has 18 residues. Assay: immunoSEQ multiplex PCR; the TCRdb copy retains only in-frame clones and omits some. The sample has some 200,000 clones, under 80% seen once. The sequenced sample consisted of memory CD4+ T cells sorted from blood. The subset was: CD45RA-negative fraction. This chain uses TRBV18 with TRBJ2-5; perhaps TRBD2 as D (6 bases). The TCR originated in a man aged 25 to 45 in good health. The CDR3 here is CASSIPSGRGSLEETQYF. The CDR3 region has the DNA TGTGCCAGCTCAATCCCTTCCGGGCGGGGCTCATTGGAGGAGACCCAGTACTTC.